This is a list of T cell receptor beta chains from one sample in a study of blood T cells in healthy people across ages. Using its own MiXCR run on the 5' RACE reads, TCRdb lists one record per CDR3 protein. The data hold 1.5 million to 2 million distinct CDR3 sequences, with approximately 40% observed a single time. The specimen was blood. These receptors came from a human donor in good health. Both conserved end residues are part of each CDR3. The D gene is left open where the match is weak. A row's size may be missing; if present it is once, few, many or a size class.

v_call,j_call,d_call,clone_size,cdr3_nt,cdr3_aa
TRBV12-3/TRBV12-4,TRBJ2-1,.,.,TGTGCCAGCAGTTTCGCCACGTGGGTTTTGAACAATGAGCAGTTCTTC,CASSFATWVLNNEQFF
TRBV27,TRBJ1-1,.,many,TGTGCCAGCAGTGACCCGAACACTGAAGCTTTCTTT,CASSDPNTEAFF
TRBV20-1,TRBJ2-7,.,few,TGCAGTGCTGGCTATCGGTCTAGCTCCTACGAGCAGTACTTC,CSAGYRSSSYEQYF
TRBV12-3/TRBV12-4,TRBJ1-6,.,.,TGTGCCAGCAGTCCTATGGCTCTGTCACCCCTCCACTTT,CASSPMALSPLHF
TRBV4-2,TRBJ1-4,.,.,TGTGCCAGCACCCTAGGGATGAATGAAAAACTGTTTTTT,CASTLGMNEKLFF
TRBV4-3,TRBJ2-7,TRBD1,.,TGCGCCAGCAGCCAAGCACTTGGGACAGAGACCTACGAGCAGTACTTC,CASSQALGTETYEQYF
TRBV5-1,TRBJ1-2,.,few,TGCGCCAGCAGCTCCACCGGGACCCAAACTGGCTACACCTTC,CASSSTGTQTGYTF
TRBV5-1,TRBJ1-6,.,few,TGCGCCAGCAGCTTGGGGGGGAAGGGTCATAATTCACCCCTCCACTTT,CASSLGGKGHNSPLHF
TRBV6-2/TRBV6-3,TRBJ2-3,.,.,TGTGCCAGCAGTAAGACACGCACAGATACGCAGTATTTT,CASSKTRTDTQYF
TRBV29-1,TRBJ2-5,.,few,TGCAGCGTTGCGAGCAGGGACCAGACCCAGTACTTC,CSVASRDQTQYF
TRBV12-5,TRBJ1-2,.,few,TGTGCTAGTGGTTTCTCCCCGGACGGCTATGGCTACACCTTC,CASGFSPDGYGYTF
TRBV7-2,TRBJ2-5,TRBD1,.,TGTGCCAGCAGCAAAGGGGGCTCTAAAGAGACCCAGTACTTC,CASSKGGSKETQYF
TRBV24-1,TRBJ1-2,TRBD1,.,TGTGCCACCAGTGATCCCGGGACAGGGGACTATGGCTACACCTTC,CATSDPGTGDYGYTF
TRBV6-2/TRBV6-3,TRBJ2-3,.,few,TGTGCCAGCAGTCAACGTTCAGATACGCAGTATTTT,CASSQRSDTQYF
TRBV20-1,TRBJ1-5,TRBD1,.,TGCAGTGCAATGGACAGGGGGCTTTTTAGCAATCAGCCCCAGCATTTT,CSAMDRGLFSNQPQHF
TRBV20-1,TRBJ2-7,TRBD1,once,TGCAGTGCTAGGCTACAGGGGCACAACGAGCAGTACTTC,CSARLQGHNEQYF
TRBV6-5,TRBJ1-1,.,.,TGTGCCAGCAGTTCCTACAAGGGGGTGAACACTGAAGCTTTCTTT,CASSSYKGVNTEAFF
TRBV7-6,TRBJ1-1,.,.,TGTGCCAGCAGCTTGGGCCTGGGGTGGGAAACTGAAGCTTTCTTT,CASSLGLGWETEAFF
TRBV9,TRBJ1-5,.,.,TGTGCCAGCAGCGCCGGGGGGGATAGCAATCAGCCCCAGCATTTT,CASSAGGDSNQPQHF
TRBV5-1,TRBJ1-2,TRBD1,.,TGCGCCAGCAGCTTAACGGACAGGGAAGGTTCTGCGAAGAGTGGGGAGACCTATGGCTACACCTTC,CASSLTDREGSAKSGETYGYTF
TRBV7-6,TRBJ2-2,.,few,TGTGCCAGCAGCTTTGACAGAACAAACACCGGGGAGCTGTTTTTT,CASSFDRTNTGELFF
TRBV5-1,TRBJ2-3,.,few,TGCGCCAGCTCCTCTCGGGGGTTCACAGATACGCAGTATTTT,CASSSRGFTDTQYF
TRBV13,TRBJ2-7,TRBD2,few,TGTGCCAGCAGCTTGCGAACTAGCGGGGTGCGCGAGCAGTACTTC,CASSLRTSGVREQYF
TRBV11-2,TRBJ2-3,.,few,TGTGCCAGCAGCCTAAAAGTTCCAGATACGCAGTATTTT,CASSLKVPDTQYF
TRBV6-6,TRBJ2-1,.,.,TGTGCCAGCAGTTACGAGGGCAGGAGCTCCTACAATGAGCAGTTCTTC,CASSYEGRSSYNEQFF
TRBV29-1,TRBJ2-3,.,.,TGCAGCGCCTTGATCACAGATACGCAGTATTTT,CSALITDTQYF
TRBV28,TRBJ2-5,TRBD1,.,TGTGCCAGCAGTTCCTCGGACAGGGTGATATGGTACTTC,CASSSSDRVIWYF
TRBV7-2,TRBJ2-7,.,.,TGTGCCAGCAGCTTACTTAAAGAGCAGTACTTC,CASSLLKEQYF
TRBV7-2,TRBJ2-5,.,.,TGTGCCAGCAGCTTAGGGCATTTGGAAGAGACCCAGTACTTC,CASSLGHLEETQYF
TRBV12-3/TRBV12-4,TRBJ2-5,TRBD1,.,TGTGCCAGCAGTCGACCGGACAGGGACCCGCAAGAGACCCAGTACTTC,CASSRPDRDPQETQYF
TRBV9,TRBJ1-3,.,.,TGTGCCAGCAGCGTAGGGTCTCAGGCTGGAAACACCATATATTTT,CASSVGSQAGNTIYF
TRBV3-1,TRBJ2-1,.,.,TGTGCCAGCAGCCATAAAGAAGGGGGGGATGAGCAGTTCTTC,CASSHKEGGDEQFF
TRBV10-3,TRBJ2-1,TRBD2,.,TGTGCCATCAGTGAGGGACTAGCGGGGGCATCGCTTGAGCAGTTCTTC,CAISEGLAGASLEQFF
TRBV7-2,TRBJ1-1,.,.,TGTGCCAGCAGCCCAGGGCCCTTGAACACTGAAGCTTTCTTT,CASSPGPLNTEAFF
TRBV27,TRBJ1-4,TRBD1,.,TGTGCCAGCTCGCCAGGGGGAGCTAATGAAAAACTGTTTTTT,CASSPGGANEKLFF
TRBV20-1,TRBJ2-7,TRBD1,.,TGCAGTGCTAGAGCCCCACAGGGGGGAAACAGCTTTAACTTTTACGAGCAGTACTTC,CSARAPQGGNSFNFYEQYF
TRBV13,TRBJ2-5,TRBD2,few,TGTGCCAGCAGTAGCGGGGGGGCGACGGAGACCCAGTACTTC,CASSSGGATETQYF
TRBV6-2/TRBV6-3,TRBJ2-3,TRBD1,few,TGTGCCAGCAGTTACGGGGACAGGGTAGATACGCAGTATTTT,CASSYGDRVDTQYF
TRBV6-6,TRBJ1-1,.,few,TGTGCCAGCAGTTACGGAGACATGGTAGGGACTGAAGCTTTCTTT,CASSYGDMVGTEAFF